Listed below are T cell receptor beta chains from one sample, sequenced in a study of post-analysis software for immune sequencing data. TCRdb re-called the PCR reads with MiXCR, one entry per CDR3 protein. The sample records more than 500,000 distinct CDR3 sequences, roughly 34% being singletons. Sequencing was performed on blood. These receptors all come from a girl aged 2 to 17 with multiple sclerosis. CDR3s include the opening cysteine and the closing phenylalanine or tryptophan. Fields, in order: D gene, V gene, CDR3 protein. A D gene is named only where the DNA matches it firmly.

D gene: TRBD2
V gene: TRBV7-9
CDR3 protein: CASSPRGVLADHNEQFF

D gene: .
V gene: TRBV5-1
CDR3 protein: CASSLAQGPHSPLHF

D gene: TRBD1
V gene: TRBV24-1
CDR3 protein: CATSEAGGNTGELFF

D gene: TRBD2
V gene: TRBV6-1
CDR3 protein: CASSERRGGVETQYF

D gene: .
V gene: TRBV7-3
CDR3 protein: CASSRAGTATDTQYF

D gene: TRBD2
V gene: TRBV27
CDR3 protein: CASSPLASGGNTDTQYF

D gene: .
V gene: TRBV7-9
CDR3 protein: CASSLARARQETQYF

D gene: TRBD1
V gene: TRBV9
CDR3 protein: CASSVVPEDRGHYNEQFF

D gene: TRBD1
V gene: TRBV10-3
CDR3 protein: CAISESGTGNTGELFF

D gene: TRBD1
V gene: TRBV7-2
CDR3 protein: CASSWPGQGLNQPQHF

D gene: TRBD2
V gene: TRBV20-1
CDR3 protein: CSAMGLAEETQYF

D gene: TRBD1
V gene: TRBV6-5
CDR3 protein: CASRGQGMGGELFF

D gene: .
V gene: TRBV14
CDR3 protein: CASSQGAGNNSPLHF

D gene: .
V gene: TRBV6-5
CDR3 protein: CASSYMRGSNQPQHF

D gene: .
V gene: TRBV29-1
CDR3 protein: CSVVQASSYNEQFF

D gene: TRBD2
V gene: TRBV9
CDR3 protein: CASSARLAPHNEQFF

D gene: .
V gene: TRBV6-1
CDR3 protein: CASNRRTDTQYF

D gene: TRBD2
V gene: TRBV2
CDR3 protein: CASGGLAGANALTF

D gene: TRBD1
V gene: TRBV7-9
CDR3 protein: CASSRGQASYNEQFF

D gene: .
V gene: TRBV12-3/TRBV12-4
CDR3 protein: CASSLGTASTEAFF

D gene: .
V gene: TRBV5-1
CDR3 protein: CASSLTGPGYTF

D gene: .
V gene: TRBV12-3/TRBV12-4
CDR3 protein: CASSFGREMLRETQYF

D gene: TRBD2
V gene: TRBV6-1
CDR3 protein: CASSEAWRGGQDTQYF

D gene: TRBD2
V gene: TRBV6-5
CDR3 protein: CASSYGWASGYQETQYF

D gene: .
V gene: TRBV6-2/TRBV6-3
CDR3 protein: CASSRQHLNTEAFF

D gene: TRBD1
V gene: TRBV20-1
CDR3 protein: CSAGDSQNTGELFF

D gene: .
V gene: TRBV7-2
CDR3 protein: CARRRISYNEQFF

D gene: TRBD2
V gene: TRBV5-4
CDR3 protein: CASSLPRGGANEQFF

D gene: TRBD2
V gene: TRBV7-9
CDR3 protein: CASSSTQAGAREETQYF

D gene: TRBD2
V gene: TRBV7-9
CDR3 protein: CASSATLAGGGDEQFF

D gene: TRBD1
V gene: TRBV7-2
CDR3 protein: CASSMGQGNSPLHF

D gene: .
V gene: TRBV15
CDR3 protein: CATSRDVGKGEQYF

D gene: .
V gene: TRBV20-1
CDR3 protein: CSASWAVQPTDTQYF

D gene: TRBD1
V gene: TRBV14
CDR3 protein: CASSQVAGGLHGYTF

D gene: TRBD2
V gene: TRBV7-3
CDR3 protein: CASSETSGGTYEQYF

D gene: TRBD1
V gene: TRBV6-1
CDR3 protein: CASSRRPGQGDGAGANVLTF

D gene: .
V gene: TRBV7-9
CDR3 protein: CASSRGRGPNYGYTF

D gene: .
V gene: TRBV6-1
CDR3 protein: CASSGPGRLGANVLTF

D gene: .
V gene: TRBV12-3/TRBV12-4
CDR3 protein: CASSHLRDRGYGYTF

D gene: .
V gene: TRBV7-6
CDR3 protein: CASSLGSGFLADEQFF

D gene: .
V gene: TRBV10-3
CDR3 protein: CAITDGPRTEAFF

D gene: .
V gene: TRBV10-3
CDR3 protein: CAISPLETGRYTEAFF

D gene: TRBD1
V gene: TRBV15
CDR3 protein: CATSRGTGEWADTQYF

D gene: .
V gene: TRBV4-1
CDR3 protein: CASSPGSPNTEAFF

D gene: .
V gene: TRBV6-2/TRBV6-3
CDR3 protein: CASSFGQQQYNEQFF

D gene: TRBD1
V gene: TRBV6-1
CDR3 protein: CASSVAAQQGEQYF

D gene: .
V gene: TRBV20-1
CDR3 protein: CSARERLFNQPQHF

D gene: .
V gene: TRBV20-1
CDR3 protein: CSARDRGMDTGERFF

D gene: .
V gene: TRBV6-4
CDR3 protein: CASSVSVNTEAFF

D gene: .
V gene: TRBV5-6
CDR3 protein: CASSLLAGAFNEQFF

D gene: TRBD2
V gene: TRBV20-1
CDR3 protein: CSARDVSSGGAWETQYF

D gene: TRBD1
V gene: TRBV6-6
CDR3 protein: CASSYPGGTGELFF

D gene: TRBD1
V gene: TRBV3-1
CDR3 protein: CASRSADRGEAFF

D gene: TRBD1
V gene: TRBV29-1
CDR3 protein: CSVEDLTGLGSFF

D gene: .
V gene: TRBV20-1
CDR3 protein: CSALQDNEQYF

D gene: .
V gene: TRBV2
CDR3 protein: CASSGQNSPLHF

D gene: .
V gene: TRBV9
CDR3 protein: CASSESGRGSDNEQFF

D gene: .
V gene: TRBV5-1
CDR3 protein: CASRTPGDEKLFF

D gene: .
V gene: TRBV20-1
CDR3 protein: CSARDGGHEQYF

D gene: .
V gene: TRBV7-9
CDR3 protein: CASSRFQAGGYTF